The rows below give T cell receptor beta chains drawn from one sample of a study of blood T cell repertoires in COVID-19. Only in-frame clones appear in the TCRdb table, and some are missing; sequencing was by immunoSEQ multiplex PCR. The sample lists roughly 150,000 clones, roughly 80% occurring once. The material sequenced was peripheral blood. The receptors come from a man aged 55 to 70 with acute or convalescent COVID-19. Each CDR3 is given with its conserved first and last residue. A D gene is named only where the DNA matches it firmly. Only some rows state a clone size, as once, few, many or a class for expanded clones.

-,-,TRBV18,TRBJ2-3,14,CASSRGGEGDTQYF,TGTGCCAGCTCGCGCGGGGGCGAAGGAGATACGCAGTATTTT
-,-,TRBV27,TRBJ1-1,14,CASCRGSMNTEAFF,TGTGCCAGTTGCCGGGGTTCTATGAACACTGAAGCTTTCTTT
TRBD1,-,TRBV25-1,TRBJ1-1,13,CASSRTGNTEAFF,TGTGCCAGCAGTCGGACAGGGAACACTGAAGCTTTCTTT
-,-,TRBV5-1,TRBJ1-6,14,CASSLDGGNSPLHF,TGCGCCAGCAGCTTGGACGGGGGGAATTCACCCCTCCACTTT
TRBD2,-,TRBV3-1/TRBV3-2,TRBJ2-1,14,CAVTSGATYNEQFF,TGTGCCGTGACTAGCGGGGCGACATACAATGAGCAGTTCTTC
TRBD1,-,TRBV24-1,TRBJ2-5,15,CATSGTGELEETQYF,TGTGCCACCAGTGGTACAGGGGAACTAGAGGAGACCCAGTACTTC
-,few,TRBV6-2/TRBV6-3,TRBJ2-2,11,CASSWGVELFF,TGTGCCAGCAGTTGGGGGGTGGAGCTGTTTTTT
-,-,TRBV7-3,TRBJ1-1,13,CASSLSFGGEAFF,TGTGCCAGCAGCTTAAGTTTCGGCGGTGAAGCTTTCTTT
TRBD1,-,TRBV24-1,TRBJ2-7,16,CATSDLAYRGVYEQYF,TGTGCCACCAGTGATTTAGCTTACAGGGGGGTCTACGAGCAGTACTTC
-,-,TRBV4-1,TRBJ2-5,12,CASSQVAETQYF,TGCGCCAGCAGCCAAGTAGCGGAGACCCAGTACTTC
-,-,TRBV27,TRBJ2-5,15,CASSYGSAVTETQYF,TGTGCCAGCAGTTACGGGTCGGCCGTAACAGAGACCCAGTACTTC
-,-,TRBV11-3,TRBJ2-7,13,CASSLWPGNEQYF,TGTGCCAGCAGCTTATGGCCCGGGAACGAGCAGTACTTC
TRBD1,-,TRBV30,TRBJ1-6,13,CASDRVRGSPLHF,TGTGCCTCGGACAGGGTCAGGGGTTCACCCCTCCACTTT
TRBD1,few,TRBV6-5,TRBJ2-1,14,CASSLTGAYNEQFF,TGTGCCAGCAGCCTCACAGGGGCCTACAATGAGCAGTTCTTC
-,once,TRBV6-2/TRBV6-3,TRBJ1-5,17,CASSYAMNGVLNQPQHF,TGTGCCAGCAGTTACGCAATGAACGGGGTTCTCAATCAGCCCCAGCATTTT
-,-,TRBV7-2,TRBJ2-5,16,CASSLAGGRPAKTQYF,TGTGCCAGCAGCTTAGCCGGGGGGCGCCCCGCGAAGACCCAGTACTTC
TRBD1,-,TRBV19,TRBJ1-2,15,CASSLRTGGGYGYTF,TGTGCCAGTAGCCTTCGGACAGGGGGCGGCTATGGCTACACCTTC
-,-,TRBV5-1,TRBJ2-1,15,CASSYQGPADNEQFF,TGCGCCAGCAGCTACCAGGGTCCTGCGGACAATGAGCAGTTCTTC
TRBD2,-,TRBV18,TRBJ2-7,16,CASSPTVLAGADEQYF,TGTGCCAGCTCACCGACAGTACTAGCGGGGGCGGACGAGCAGTACTTC
-,-,TRBV9,TRBJ1-6,18,CASSVSDSASSYNSPLHF,TGTGCCAGCAGCGTATCGGACAGCGCGAGCTCCTATAATTCACCCCTCCACTTT
TRBD1,-,TRBV5-1,TRBJ1-5,16,CASSPGGGQGNQPQHF,TGCGCCAGCAGCCCCGGCGGGGGACAGGGCAATCAGCCCCAGCATTTT
-,-,TRBV6-2/TRBV6-3,TRBJ2-1,16,CASSFTRIPPYNEQFF,TGTGCCAGCAGTTTTACCAGGATCCCCCCCTACAATGAGCAGTTCTTC
TRBD1,-,TRBV24-1,TRBJ2-2,12,CATRDRGGELFF,TGTGCCACCAGGGACAGGGGCGGGGAGCTGTTTTTT
TRBD1,-,TRBV7-2,TRBJ1-6,15,CASSQSGQGYSPLHF,TGTGCCAGCAGCCAATCGGGACAGGGTTATTCACCCCTCCACTTT
-,-,TRBV30,TRBJ1-1,12,CAWSLINTEAFF,TGTGCCTGGAGTCTTATAAACACTGAAGCTTTCTTT
TRBD1,once,TRBV18,TRBJ1-1,13,CASFWDRDTEAFF,TGTGCCAGCTTTTGGGACAGGGACACTGAAGCTTTCTTT
-,-,TRBV6-6,TRBJ1-1,14,CASSAAGVNTEAFF,TGTGCCAGCAGCGCGGCCGGGGTCAACACTGAAGCTTTCTTT
TRBD1,-,TRBV3-1/TRBV3-2,TRBJ1-2,14,CASSPGTGPYGYTF,TGTGCCAGCAGCCCTGGGACAGGGCCCTATGGCTACACCTTC
TRBD1,-,TRBV14,TRBJ1-6,14,CASSQGQYNSPLHF,TGTGCCAGCAGCCAGGGACAGTATAATTCACCCCTCCACTTT
-,-,TRBV2,TRBJ1-5,13,CASRGTLNQPQHF,TGTGCCAGCAGAGGGACACTAAATCAGCCCCAGCATTTT
-,-,TRBV9,TRBJ1-2,15,CASSVGDSALYGYTF,TGTGCCAGCAGCGTAGGAGACAGTGCCCTCTATGGCTACACCTTC
-,-,TRBV5-1,TRBJ1-2,14,CASSPNPTGYGYTF,TGCGCCAGCAGCCCGAATCCGACAGGATATGGCTACACCTTC
TRBD1,-,TRBV13,TRBJ2-2,15,CASSQTGVYSGELFF,TGTGCCAGCAGCCAGACAGGGGTGTACTCCGGGGAGCTGTTTTTT
TRBD2,few,TRBV28,TRBJ2-1,15,CASSLRRGGDNEQFF,TGTGCCAGCAGTTTGCGACGGGGGGGGGACAATGAGCAGTTCTTC
TRBD2,once,TRBV9,TRBJ2-1,16,CASSGSGGYSYNEQFF,TGTGCCAGCAGCGGTAGCGGGGGATACTCCTACAATGAGCAGTTCTTC
-,-,TRBV11-3,TRBJ2-2,14,CASSWAGNTGELFF,TGTGCCAGCAGCTGGGCAGGGAACACCGGGGAGCTGTTTTTT
TRBD1,-,TRBV5-1,TRBJ2-7,12,CASGLGGDEQYF,TGCGCCAGCGGGTTAGGGGGCGACGAGCAGTACTTC
-,few,TRBV9,TRBJ1-6,17,CASSPYDGSSYNSPLHF,TGTGCCAGCAGCCCATACGACGGGAGCTCCTATAATTCACCCCTCCACTTT
TRBD1,-,TRBV6-5,TRBJ2-7,15,CASSYSGQGAWEQYF,TGTGCCAGCAGTTACTCCGGACAGGGGGCTTGGGAGCAGTACTTC
-,-,TRBV2,TRBJ2-1,13,CASSDDLNNEQFF,TGTGCCAGCAGTGACGACTTAAACAATGAGCAGTTCTTC
TRBD2,-,TRBV7-3,TRBJ2-1,16,CASSPDGGGTYNEQFF,TGTGCCAGCAGCCCTGACGGCGGGGGGACCTACAATGAGCAGTTCTTC
-,-,TRBV4-2,TRBJ2-1,17,CASSQDGVRTGSNEQFF,TGTGCCAGCAGCCAAGATGGAGTAAGGACGGGAAGCAATGAGCAGTTCTTC
-,-,TRBV7-2,TRBJ1-4,16,CASSYKAAGGSEKLFF,TGTGCCAGCAGTTACAAAGCGGCGGGGGGCAGTGAAAAACTGTTTTTT
TRBD1,-,TRBV9,TRBJ2-7,15,CASSARDRSSYEQYF,TGTGCCAGCAGCGCCCGGGACAGGTCCTCCTACGAGCAGTACTTC
TRBD1,-,TRBV5-1,TRBJ1-1,17,CASRNLNRGRGDTEAFF,TGCGCCAGCAGAAATTTGAACAGGGGAAGAGGAGACACTGAAGCTTTCTTT
-,-,TRBV15,TRBJ1-2,15,CATSSPKTGVSGYTF,TGTGCCACCAGCAGCCCCAAGACGGGGGTATCCGGCTACACCTTC
TRBD2,-,TRBV5-4,TRBJ2-1,14,CASSLSGGADEQFF,TGTGCCAGCAGCTTGAGCGGGGGGGCAGATGAGCAGTTCTTC
-,-,TRBV5-6,TRBJ1-2,13,CASRSTDLYGYTF,TGTGCCAGCAGATCGACAGACTTGTATGGCTACACCTTC
-,-,TRBV19,TRBJ1-5,17,CASTSRVGRSSNQPQHF,TGTGCCAGTACCTCGAGGGTAGGACGGTCTAGCAATCAGCCCCAGCATTTT
TRBD2,-,TRBV19,TRBJ2-6,17,CASSALAGESGANVLTF,TGTGCCAGTAGTGCCCTGGCGGGGGAATCTGGGGCCAACGTCCTGACTTTC
-,-,TRBV19,TRBJ1-2,13,CATCETGNYGYTF,TGTGCCACCTGTGAAACAGGGAACTATGGCTACACCTTC